The source of this T cell receptor (beta chain) is a study of cytomegalovirus exposure and HLA in healthy donors. Whole-study results and caveats: Rare TCR sequences predominated, though certain public TCRs were found in many donors.

Turning to this clone: Antigen unknown.

The primer mix had 60 Vbeta and 13 Jbeta primers. Repertoires were generated with immunoSEQ multiplex PCR, while TCRdb's copy carries only in-frame clones and drops some. The sample table includes fewer than 150,000 clones. Sequences were obtained from PBMCs. This receptor was obtained from a man aged 18 to 35 in good health and CMV-seronegative.

CDR3 coding DNA: TGTGCCAGCAGAAACAGCGGGGGTTCGACCGGGGAGCTGTTTTTT. Its translation is CASRNSGGSTGELFF. The chain uses TRBV7-3 and TRBJ2-2; 8 nucleotides align to TRBD2. CDR3 length: 15 residues. Germline V gene sequence: CDR1 SGHTA, CDR2 FQGTGA. With V trimmed by 6 bases and J by 5 bases, 8 bases remained unmatched.